The 10 T cell receptor beta chains listed next were all sequenced from one sample in a study of blood T cell repertoires in COVID-19. The repertoire was sequenced with immunoSEQ multiplex PCR; TCRdb's copy has only in-frame clones and lacks some. Of approximately 220,000 clones in the sample, about 86% were seen once. The sequencing input was peripheral blood. All receptors derive from a woman aged 25 to 39 who had recovered from COVID-19.

The chain links TRBV6-5 to TRBJ2-7; 7 bases line up with TRBD2. Per germline, CDR1 MNHEY and CDR2 SVGAGI. V shed 0 bases, J shed 0 bases, and the junction held 2 bases outside the gene matches. The CDR3 contains 15 residues. CDR3 residues: CASSYSERDSYEQYF. In nucleotides, the CDR3 is TGTGCCAGCAGTTACTCGGAGCGGGACTCCTACGAGCAGTACTTC.

V and J are TRBV24-1 and TRBJ2-7, with D maybe TRBD1 (5 bases). Germline CDR1 and CDR2: KGHDR and SFDVKD. The CDR3 is 17 amino acids. Trimming took off 2 bases at V and 6 bases at J, with 22 bases between the two ends. This CDR3 is CATSDSGRAQDMSEQYF. The CDR3 nucleotides read TGTGCCACCAGTGATTCCGGCAGGGCTCAGGATATGAGCGAGCAGTACTTC.

The chain combines TRBV6-5 with TRBJ2-3, with TRBD1 identical over 7 bases. The length of the CDR3 is 15 residues. Looked up from germline, CDR1 is MNHEY and CDR2 is SVGAGI. J gave up 2 bases and V 5 bases, and 7 bases lay outside the gene matches. Here the CDR3 reads CASSLGTASTDTQYF. The CDR3, as DNA: TGTGCCAGCAGTCTCGGGACAGCTTCCACAGATACGCAGTATTTT.

The chain is built from TRBV5-1 and TRBJ2-3; 8 bases fit TRBD1. CDR3 length: 16 amino acids. Germline V gene data show CDR1 as SGHRS and CDR2 as YFSETQ. V gave up 3 bases and J gave up 3 bases; unmatched junction bases: 9. This chain's CDR3 is CASSSMGQEETDTQYF. The CDR3 nucleotides read TGCGCCAGCAGCTCTATGGGACAGGAAGAGACAGATACGCAGTATTTT.

The chain links TRBV29-1 to TRBJ2-7; 7 bases fit TRBD2. V trimming: 6 bases; J trimming: 4 bases; junction bases outside the gene matches: 3. This CDR3 is built from 11 residues. Germline CDR1 reads SQVTM; CDR2 reads ANQGSEA. The CDR3 nucleotides are TGCAGCGTGTTACTAGCGTACGAGCAGTACTTC. Amino acids: CSVLLAYEQYF.

Remarks on this clone: At the DNA level, this CDR3 is encoded by other sequences in the same sample as well. V and J are TRBV27 and TRBJ1-1; TRBD1 matches 7 bases. Germline CDR1 is MNHEY and CDR2 is SMNVEV (reference sequence). The CDR3 consists of 15 residues. Trimming removed 0 bases from V and 2 bases from J; junction bases left unmatched: 3. CDR3 sequence reads: CASSLSGTVNTEAFF. CDR3 DNA sequence: TGTGCCAGCAGTTTATCGGGGACAGTAAACACTGAAGCTTTCTTT.

V is TRBV27 and J is TRBJ2-5; TRBD1 matches 9 bases. The V gene end was trimmed by 6 bases and the J gene end by 5 bases; junction bases not matched to a gene: 4. The germline V gene has CDR1 MNHEY and CDR2 SMNVEV (reference sequence). There are 13 residues in the CDR3. In DNA form, the CDR3 reads TGTGCCAGCAGCAACAGGGGGCGCGAGACCCAGTACTTC. Its translation: CASSNRGRETQYF.

V gene TRBV5-4 combines with J gene TRBJ2-1, with 10 bases identical to TRBD1. V lost 3 bases to trimming and J lost 4 bases; unmatched junction nucleotides: 7. Germline V lookup: CDR1 SGHNT, CDR2 YYREEE (reference sequence). The CDR3 totals 16 residues. CDR3 nucleotides: TGTGCCAGCAGCTCAGCGACAGGGGGCAGTTACAATGAGCAGTTCTTC. It is translated as CASSSATGGSYNEQFF.

This chain connects TRBV28 to TRBJ1-2; 10 positions agree with TRBD1. Looked up from germline, CDR1 is MDHEN and CDR2 is SYDVKM. With 5 bases clipped from V and 1 base from J, the junction kept 10 bases outside the gene matches. The CDR3 has 17 residues. CDR3 residues: CASSPRTGGGYNYGYTF. The DNA of the CDR3 is TGTGCCAGCAGTCCCCGGACAGGGGGTGGGTATAACTATGGCTACACCTTC.

The chain is built from TRBV28 and TRBJ1-1; D is uncertain. Germline V lookup: CDR1 MDHEN, CDR2 SYDVKM. This CDR3 has 14 amino acids. Trimming shortened V by 8 bases and J by 2 bases, and 15 bases separated the two germline ends. CDR3 sequence reads: CASLQQAQNTEAFF. For the CDR3, the DNA is TGTGCCAGCCTACAGCAAGCCCAAAACACTGAAGCTTTCTTT.